This passage covers 23 T cell receptor beta chains from one sample sequenced in a study of long-term antiretroviral therapy in people with HIV. The assay, immunoSEQ v3.0, was run at survey level. Only in-frame clones appear in the TCRdb table, and some are missing; sequencing was by immunoSEQ multiplex PCR. The data contain 19,000 or so clones, around 80% of them seen just once; the ten biggest clones take up almost 8%. The sequences come from unsorted PBMCs, collected at the start of antiretroviral therapy, before treatment. The receptor source for this set is a woman aged 40 to 49 with HIV.

The rearrangement joins TRBV5-5 to TRBJ1-1; 7 bases are shared with TRBD1. The trim removed 4 bases at V and 4 bases at J, leaving 7 bases unmatched. The CDR3 sequence is 14 residues long. Germline CDR1 reads SGHKS; CDR2 reads YYEKEE (reference sequence). CDR3 sequence reads: CASSAWTGGTEAFF. CDR3 nucleotides: TGTGCCAGCAGCGCCTGGACAGGAGGCACTGAAGCTTTCTTT.

The chain's CDR3 is CAWLTGGADTQYF. CDR3 in DNA: TGTGCCTGGTTGACAGGGGGGGCAGATACGCAGTATTTT. The gene calls are TRBV30 and TRBJ2-3; TRBD1 agrees at 9 bases. Trimming cost V 5 bases and J 4 bases; bases outside gene matches: 4. The CDR3 is made up of 13 amino acids. Germline V gene data show CDR1 as GTSNPN and CDR2 as SVGIG (reference sequence).

The V and J genes are TRBV30 and TRBJ1-1, with 7 bases identical to TRBD1. Germline V gene data show CDR1 as GTSNPN and CDR2 as SVGIG (reference sequence). The length of the CDR3 is 14 residues. J gave up 10 bases and V 5 bases, and 16 bases lay outside the gene matches. The CDR3: CAWRTPKQGRGAFF. CDR3 nucleotide sequence: TGTGCCTGGCGGACCCCCAAACAGGGGAGAGGAGCTTTCTTT.

This chain joins TRBV6-6 and TRBJ2-7; D is undetermined. V lost 0 bases and J 1 base, leaving 4 bases between the germline ends. The CDR3 contains 13 residues. CDR1 and CDR2 from the germline V gene are MNHNY and SVGAGI (reference sequence). The DNA for the CDR3 is TGTGCCAGCAGTTACTCGAGTTCCTACGAGCAGTACTTC. It translates to CASSYSSSYEQYF.

This chain joins TRBV23-1 and TRBJ1-5; D is undetermined. TRBV23-1 is reported as an ORF; its role is uncertain. Trimming cost V 7 bases and J 3 bases, with 4 bases left between them. The CDR3 has 11 amino acids. The CDR3: CASINNQPQHF. The CDR3 DNA follows: TGCGCCAGCATCAACAATCAGCCCCAGCATTTT.

The V and J genes are TRBV5-6 and TRBJ2-3, with TRBD2 as a possible D gene (6 bases). The germline V gene has CDR1 SGHDT and CDR2 YYEEEE. The CDR3 runs to 16 residues. V gave up 0 bases and J gave up 0 bases, with 11 bases separating them. Here the CDR3 DNA reads TGTGCCAGCAGCTTGGCCTATCGGGGGAGCACAGATACGCAGTATTTT. Amino acid sequence: CASSLAYRGSTDTQYF. The whole variable domain, filled in from reference TRBV5-6 and TRBJ2-3, reads DAGVTQSPTHLIKTRGQQVTLRCSPKSGHDTVSWYQQALGQGPQFIFQYYEEEERQRGNFPDRFSGHQFPNYSSELNVNALLLGDSALYLCASSLAYRGSTDTQYFGPGTRLTVL.

V is TRBV7-8 and J is TRBJ2-7; the match to TRBD1 covers 7 bases. The CDR3 is 13 amino acids. From germline, CDR1 is SGHVS and CDR2 FQNEAQ. The V and J ends lost 5 bases and 7 bases, in that order; junction bases with no gene match: 8. In nucleotides, the CDR3 is TGTGCCAGCAGCCCACGCGAGGGGGCGGAGCAGTACTTC. Amino acids: CASSPREGAEQYF.

This clone was recorded once. The V and J genes are TRBV5-1 and TRBJ2-5; no reliable D call. Germline lookup yields CDR1 SGHRS and CDR2 YFSETQ. Between the trimmed V and J ends, which lost 4 bases and 4 bases, there was a span of 14 bases. This CDR3 is built from 14 residues. The CDR3 region has the DNA TGCGCCAGCAGCCCTCAGAGCCTAGGAGAGACCCAGTACTTC. It is translated as CASSPQSLGETQYF. The entire variable domain, with the rest obtained from reference TRBV5-1 and TRBJ2-5, is as follows: KAGVTQTPRYLIKTRGQQVTLSCSPISGHRSVSWYQQTPGQGLQFLFEYFSETQRNKGNFPGRFSGRQFSNSRSEMNVSTLELGDSALYLCASSPQSLGETQYFGPGTRLLVL.

The V gene is TRBV5-1, the J gene TRBJ1-4; 7 nucleotides align to TRBD1. The CDR3 runs to 13 residues. Looked up from germline, CDR1 is SGHRS and CDR2 is YFSETQ. V trimming: 4 bases; J trimming: 8 bases; junction bases outside the gene matches: 5. CDR3 coding DNA: TGCGCCAGCAGCCCCGGGACAGCCGAAAAACTGTTTTTT. This codes for CASSPGTAEKLFF.

This clone was detected only a few times. In nucleotides, the CDR3 is TGTGCCAGCAGACCCAGCGCGGTGGGGTGGAACACTGAAGCTTTCTTT. Protein product: CASRPSAVGWNTEAFF. The gene calls are TRBV6-6 and TRBJ1-1; unclear D gene. Trimming removed 6 bases from V and 1 base from J, with 18 bases in between. Germline CDR1 MNHNY, CDR2 SVGAGI (reference sequence). There are 16 residues in the CDR3.

The sample holds one count of this clone. The chain is built from TRBV5-1 and TRBJ1-1; D is ambiguous. The V gene's germline CDR1 is SGHRS and CDR2 YFSETQ. The V end lost 0 bases, the J end lost 1 base, and 4 bases lay between the germline ends. The CDR3 is 13 residues long. The CDR3 protein is CASSLGTNTEAFF. The CDR3 DNA reads TGCGCCAGCAGCTTGGGGACGAACACTGAAGCTTTCTTT.

The chain uses TRBV14 and TRBJ2-4; no firm D call. Trimming took 1 base from V and 5 from J, leaving 6 bases between them. CDR1 is SGHDN, CDR2 FVKESK, per germline. The CDR3 sequence is 13 residues long. The CDR3 bases are TGTGCCAGCAGCCAAGGCCCAGAAAACATTCAGTACTTC. Translating it yields CASSQGPENIQYF.

This chain connects TRBV2 to TRBJ2-3, with D tentatively TRBD1 (6 bases). There are 16 residues in the CDR3. The V gene lost 4 bases and the J gene lost 0 bases, with 14 bases spanning the gap. Germline values: CDR1 SNHLY, CDR2 FYNNEI. Here the CDR3 reads CASSGPRGTSTDTQYF. Here the CDR3 DNA reads TGTGCCAGCAGTGGTCCCAGGGGAACTAGCACAGATACGCAGTATTTT.

The V gene is TRBV9, the J gene TRBJ1-2, with 7 nucleotides matching TRBD1. The CDR3 loop spans 15 amino acids. Trimming cost V 0 bases and J 4 bases; bases outside gene matches: 6. CDR1 is SGDLS, CDR2 YYNGEE, per germline. CDR3 region: CASSVDPQGVYGYTF. For the CDR3, the DNA is TGTGCCAGCAGCGTAGACCCTCAGGGGGTCTATGGCTACACCTTC.

This clone came up a few times. The J gene is TRBJ1-3, the V gene TRBV10-3; 7 bases fit TRBD1. Germline assignment: CDR1 ENHRY and CDR2 SYGVKD. The ends lost 7 bases at V and 2 bases at J; junction bases unmatched: 5. This CDR3 has 14 residues. CDR3 nucleotides: TGTGCCATCACTCCAGGGGGGGCTGGAAACACCATATATTTT. This translates into CAITPGGAGNTIYF.

The chain links TRBV4-1 to TRBJ2-3, with D possibly TRBD2 on 5 matching bases. Per the germline V gene, CDR1 is MGHRA and CDR2 is YSYEKL. Trimming removed 4 bases from V and 5 bases from J, with 10 bases in between. The CDR3 has 13 residues. The CDR3 sequence: CASSPDRGDTQYF. CDR3 DNA sequence: TGCGCCAGCAGCCCCGATCGGGGAGATACGCAGTATTTT.

The chain recombines TRBV4-1 with TRBJ1-3; D is uncertain. This CDR3 has 18 amino acids. The V gene lost 1 base and the J gene lost 0 bases, with 16 bases spanning the gap. Germline V gives CDR1 MGHRA, CDR2 YSYEKL. CDR3 DNA: TGCGCCAGCAGCCAAGGGGTTCGGAGCTCCTACTCTGGAAACACCATATATTTT. It yields the protein CASSQGVRSSYSGNTIYF.

The table lists this clone with a few counts. J is TRBJ1-5 and V is TRBV15; D is undetermined. CDR3 length equals 16 residues. Germline V gives CDR1 LNHNV, CDR2 YYDKDF (reference sequence). V was shortened by 0 bases and J by 0 bases, with 9 bases between the two germline ends. CDR3 sequence (DNA): TGTGCCACCAGCAGAGATCCCCATGGTAGCAATCAGCCCCAGCATTTT. It encodes CATSRDPHGSNQPQHF.

The V gene is TRBV21-1, the J gene TRBJ1-5; the DNA was not compared with TRBD1, the D call given in the table. TRBV21-1 is assigned pseudogene status. The CDR3 extends over 17 amino acids. CDR3 coding DNA: TGTGCCAGCAGCAAAACCCCCCACAGGGGAGACAATCAGCCCCAGCATTTT. Residues: CASSKTPHRGDNQPQHF.

This sequence joins TRBV6-6 and TRBJ2-7; 10 bases are a match to TRBD1. The CDR3 spans 16 residues. Trimming cost V 4 bases and J 6 bases; bases outside gene matches: 12. Germline V CDR1 and CDR2: MNHNY, SVGAGI (reference sequence). This CDR3 reads CASSLLQSRDRGEQYF. The CDR3 nucleotides are TGTGCCAGCAGTTTGCTACAGTCCCGGGACAGGGGCGAGCAGTACTTC.

The CDR3 protein is CASSPGLEEIYNEQFF. In DNA, the CDR3 is TGTGCCAGCAGCCCGGGACTAGAGGAAATATACAATGAGCAGTTCTTC. This chain links TRBV7-9 with TRBJ2-1; 8 bases align to TRBD2. The CDR3 totals 16 residues. Germline CDR1 is SEHNR and CDR2 is FQNEAQ (reference sequence). With 5 bases clipped from V and 4 bases from J, the junction kept 10 bases outside the gene matches.

The chain is built from TRBV19 and TRBJ1-1, with D maybe TRBD1 (6 bases). CDR3 length: 14 residues. Trimming left V 3 bases short and J 5 bases short, with 13 bases between. From germline, CDR1 is LNHDA and CDR2 SQIVND (reference sequence). CDR3 residues: CASSMGAGGTEAFF. The CDR3 DNA reads as TGTGCCAGTAGTATGGGGGCAGGCGGTACTGAAGCTTTCTTT.

This clone has just a few counts. This chain links TRBV4-3 with TRBJ1-5; the D is unclear. The V gene's germline CDR1 is LGHNA and CDR2 YSLEER. V lost 0 bases and J 0 bases, leaving 9 bases between the germline ends. CDR3 length equals 16 residues. The CDR3: CASSQDLIVSNQPQHF. As DNA, the CDR3 is TGCGCCAGCAGCCAAGATCTCATAGTTAGCAATCAGCCCCAGCATTTT.